The 9 T cell receptor beta chains below were found in one sample sequenced in a study of shared clonotypes between healthy human individuals. Measured with immunoSEQ multiplex PCR; TCRdb has only the in-frame clones, and not every one. The table includes 2 million to 3 million clones, around 94% detected once. The specimen was naive CD4+ T cells sorted from blood. This sample's subset: CD45RA+ positively selected. Receptor source: a man younger than 30 in good health.

Note on this clone: Germline is not matched at one junction end, which may reflect a read error. The same CDR3 also results from other DNA sequences found in this sample. This chain links TRBV7-7 with TRBJ1-1; no reliable D call. The CDR3 spans 13 residues. CDR1 and CDR2 (germline): SSHAT, FNYEAQ (reference sequence). DNA of the CDR3: TGTGCTAGCAGCCCAAGTATGAACACTGAAGCTTTCTTT. It translates to CASSPSMNTEAFF.

A single count supports this clone. The chain carries TRBV15 and TRBJ2-3; 8 bases fit TRBD1. This CDR3 is built from 16 residues. Trimming removed 5 bases from V and 4 bases from J; junction bases left unmatched: 11. Germline V CDR1 and CDR2: LNHNV, YYDKDF (reference sequence). The CDR3 sequence: CATSDRDRGFSDTQYF. The CDR3 region has the DNA TGTGCCACCAGCGACCGTGACAGGGGTTTTTCAGATACGCAGTATTTT.

This clone has only a few counts. In nucleotides, the CDR3 is TGTGCCAGCAGCTTAGATCAGCCCCAGCATTTT. This translates into CASSLDQPQHF. This chain connects TRBV7-9 to TRBJ1-5; unclear D gene. Between the trimmed V and J ends, which lost 1 base and 5 bases, there was a span of 0 bases. The CDR3 runs to 11 residues. Germline V gives CDR1 SEHNR, CDR2 FQNEAQ (reference sequence).

The CDR3 here is CATTTSVQETQYF. CDR3 in DNA: TGTGCCACAACGACTAGCGTTCAAGAGACCCAGTACTTC. This chain connects TRBV10-3 to TRBJ2-5; 8 nucleotides line up with TRBD2. CDR3 length equals 13 residues. Germline trimming cut 10 bases from V and 2 bases from J; bases unmatched to any gene: 6. Germline V gene sequence: CDR1 ENHRY, CDR2 SYGVKD.

The chain carries TRBV6-1 and TRBJ2-3, with 7 bases that match TRBD2. Germline assignment: CDR1 MNHNS and CDR2 SASEGT. This CDR3 has 15 amino acids. Trimming took 6 bases from V and 0 from J; bases not matched to a gene: 6. CDR3 residues: CASRHLAASTDTQYF. The CDR3 nucleotides read TGTGCCAGCAGGCACCTAGCGGCCAGCACAGATACGCAGTATTTT.

The gene calls are TRBV7-9 and TRBJ2-1; TRBD2 matches 11 bases. The CDR3 spans 14 residues. CDR1 and CDR2 (germline): SEHNR, FQNEAQ (reference sequence). V was pared by 3 bases and J by 9 bases, with 4 bases of the junction left unmatched. The CDR3 is CASSFTSGSIEQFF. The CDR3 nucleotides are TGTGCCAGCAGCTTCACTAGCGGGAGTATTGAGCAGTTCTTC.

The chain carries TRBV6-5 and TRBJ2-1; the match to TRBD1 covers 11 bases. V shed 6 bases and J 6 bases; nucleotides not matched to a gene: 7. CDR1 and CDR2 from the germline V gene are MNHEY and SVGAGI. The CDR3 sequence is 15 residues long. CDR3 sequence (DNA): TGTGCCAGCAGCCGCGGACAGGGGGCGGTCAATGAGCAGTTCTTC. Translation gives CASSRGQGAVNEQFF.

V gene TRBV5-1 combines with J gene TRBJ2-3, with TRBD1 as a possible D gene (6 bases). The germline V gene encodes CDR1 SGHRS and CDR2 YFSETQ. The CDR3 has 16 amino acids. The ends were cut back, 1 base at V and 3 bases at J, with 15 bases in the middle. The CDR3 is CASSLSGVVGTDTQYF. As DNA, the CDR3 is TGCGCCAGCAGCTTGTCAGGGGTGGTCGGGACAGATACGCAGTATTTT.

The chain links TRBV2 to TRBJ1-3; 9 positions agree with TRBD1. CDR3 length: 14 residues. Germline CDR1 SNHLY, CDR2 FYNNEI. The V segment lost 3 bases and the J segment 4 bases; nucleotides outside the gene matches: 1. CDR3 in DNA: TGTGCCAGCAGTGATGGGACAGGGGGAAACACCATATATTTT. As protein: CASSDGTGGNTIYF.